A single sample gave rise to the 8 T cell receptor beta chains below, sequenced in a study of yellow fever vaccine responses in identical twins. Each CDR3 protein is one row after TCRdb ran MiXCR on the RT-PCR reads. Of about 800 distinct CDR3 sequences detected, about four fifths appear once; the ten largest clones hold approximately 15%. Sequencing was performed on T cells from blood (PBMCs), unsorted or a sorted subset (not recorded which), taken before or after yellow fever vaccination (not recorded which). These receptors were obtained from a female donor who received the yellow fever vaccine.

This clonotype was observed a few times. The J gene is TRBJ1-2, the V gene TRBV29-1, with TRBD1 matching over 8 bases. V dropped 6 bases and J dropped 3; count of bases not matched to a gene: 0. CDR1 is SQVTM and CDR2 is ANQGSEA in the germline V gene. The CDR3 has 11 amino acids. As DNA, the CDR3 is TGCAGCGTGACAGGGGACTATGGCTACACCTTC. It is translated as CSVTGDYGYTF.

This rearrangement joins TRBV11-1 to TRBJ1-1; D gene ambiguous. From germline, CDR1 is SGHAT and CDR2 FQDESV (reference sequence). The CDR3 runs to 14 residues. V was trimmed by 1 base and J by 0 bases, leaving 6 bases between them. CDR3 protein: CASSLGIMNTEAFF. The CDR3 region has the DNA TGTGCCAGCAGCTTAGGGATAATGAACACTGAAGCTTTCTTT.

This chain joins TRBV6-5 and TRBJ2-7, with D uncertain. Trimming stripped 0 bases from V and 3 bases from J, with 21 bases between. The germline gives CDR1 MNHEY, CDR2 SVGAGI. The CDR3 is made up of 18 amino acids. For the CDR3, the DNA is TGTGCCAGCAGTTACTCAGTGGTAGCCCCAGTAGGGCGCTACGAGCAGTACTTC. Its translation is CASSYSVVAPVGRYEQYF.

V gene TRBV11-1 combines with J gene TRBJ2-1; TRBD1 matches 8 bases. This CDR3 region has 14 residues. Germline CDR1 is SGHAT and CDR2 is FQDESV (reference sequence). V lost 5 bases and J lost 5; bases outside the gene matches: 5. Here the CDR3 DNA reads TGTGCCAGCAGCGCCGACAGGGGCAACAATGAGCAGTTCTTC. Residues: CASSADRGNNEQFF.

This clonotype was recorded only once. In nucleotides, the CDR3 is TGCGCCAGCAGTGAGGGACAGGCCGGGGAGCTGTTTTTT. This codes for CASSEGQAGELFF. The V call is TRBV10-1, the J call TRBJ2-2; TRBD1 agrees at 7 bases. V lost 2 bases and J lost 6; bases outside the gene matches: 0. CDR3 size: 13 residues. Germline loops: CDR1 WNHNN, CDR2 SYGVQD (reference sequence).

This clonotype was seen just once. The V and J genes are TRBV10-2 and TRBJ2-1, with D perhaps matching TRBD2 (6 bases). In germline, CDR1 is WSHSY, CDR2 SAAADI. The CDR3 runs to 11 residues. V lost 9 bases and J lost 9, with 12 bases in between. The CDR3 spells CASAPGGEQFF. In DNA, the CDR3 is TGCGCCAGTGCACCCGGGGGTGAGCAGTTCTTC.

The chain joins TRBV4-1 to TRBJ1-2, with D uncertain. V lost 0 bases and J lost 0, with 8 bases in between. The CDR3 sequence is 15 residues long. Germline CDR1 MGHRA, CDR2 YSYEKL. CDR3 residues: CASSQEVASNYGYTF. DNA of the CDR3: TGCGCCAGCAGCCAAGAGGTCGCCTCTAACTATGGCTACACCTTC.

This chain uses TRBV3-1 with TRBJ2-2; D is unclear. CDR1 is LGHDT, CDR2 YNNKEL, per germline (reference sequence). The CDR3 runs 14 residues. Trimming pared 4 bases from V and 6 bases from J, leaving 12 bases between. CDR3 sequence: CASSPGPLSGELFF. The CDR3 DNA is TGTGCCAGCAGCCCAGGACCATTATCCGGGGAGCTGTTTTTT.